A single count supports the clone carrying this T cell receptor (beta chain). Trimming took 6 bases from V and 7 from J, leaving 12 bases between them. Per germline, CDR1 SNHLY and CDR2 FYNNEI. The CDR3 has 13 residues. The data were obtained in a study of blood T cell repertoires in COVID-19. Clones were sequenced by immunoSEQ multiplex PCR, and TCRdb holds only the in-frame ones, with some missing. The top ten hold approximately 1.2% of the sample, which has roughly 360,000 clones, 87% seen once. What was sequenced was PBMCs or T cells enriched from blood (not recorded which). The chain carries TRBV2 and TRBJ2-2; the D gene is possibly TRBD2 (6 bases). This TCR derives from a man younger than 40 who had recovered from COVID-19. CDR3 amino acids: CASRLGRFGELFF. CDR3 coding DNA: TGTGCCAGCAGATTAGGGAGGTTCGGGGAGCTGTTTTTT.